The rows below give T cell receptor beta chains drawn from one sample of a study of cytomegalovirus exposure and HLA in healthy donors. Repertoires were generated with immunoSEQ multiplex PCR, while TCRdb's copy carries only in-frame clones and drops some. The table has around 170,000 clones, around 86% seen once. The sample comprised PBMCs. The receptor source for this set is a middle-aged man in good health and CMV-seropositive. CDR3s include the opening cysteine and the closing phenylalanine or tryptophan. A D gene is named only where the DNA matches it firmly. Clone size is stated in some rows and not others, as once, few, many or a class when expanded.

D	V	size	J	DNA	CDR3
-	TRBV27	-	TRBJ2-2	TGTGCCAGCAGTTTAGGAGCCCTGGGGGCAGGGGAGCTGTTTTTT	CASSLGALGAGELFF
TRBD1	TRBV29-1	-	TRBJ2-7	TGCAGCGTTGGCGGGACAGGCCTCTACGAGCAGTACTTC	CSVGGTGLYEQYF
-	TRBV7-8	-	TRBJ2-1	TGTGCCAGCAGCTTAGAACTGTTGGGCTTGAACTCCTACAATGAGCAGTTCTTC	CASSLELLGLNSYNEQFF
-	TRBV6-1	-	TRBJ1-3	TGTGCCAGCAGTGAGAAGGGGGGGACGACCATATATTTT	CASSEKGGTTIYF
-	TRBV5-4	-	TRBJ2-2	TGTGCCAGCAGCGTCCGGACCGGGGAGCTGTTTTTT	CASSVRTGELFF
-	TRBV28	-	TRBJ2-7	TGTGCCAGCAGTTACAGCACCTACGAGCAGTACTTC	CASSYSTYEQYF
TRBD1	TRBV25-1	-	TRBJ2-1	TGTGCCAGCAGTGAAATGGGACAGACACGCGGCAATGAGCAGTTCTTC	CASSEMGQTRGNEQFF
-	TRBV5-1	once	TRBJ1-3	TGCGCCAGCCGCATAGAACCCCGTTCTCCTGGAAACACCATATATTTT	CASRIEPRSPGNTIYF
TRBD1	TRBV15	-	TRBJ1-3	TGTGCCACCAGCAGAGGACAGGGACACACCATATATTTT	CATSRGQGHTIYF
TRBD1	TRBV29-1	-	TRBJ2-7	TGCAGCGTTTTACGCCCGGACAGGGGGTACGAGCAGTACTTC	CSVLRPDRGYEQYF
TRBD1	TRBV19	-	TRBJ1-5	TGTGCCAGTAGTATCGCCGGGACAGGGGGACTTAATCAGCCCCAGCATTTT	CASSIAGTGGLNQPQHF
TRBD1	TRBV5-4	-	TRBJ2-2	TGTGCCAGCAGCTTTCCGACAGGGCCGACCGGGGAGCTGTTTTTT	CASSFPTGPTGELFF
TRBD2	TRBV28	few	TRBJ2-2	TGTGCCAGCAGTTCCCGCCTAGCGGGGGGAACCGGGGAGCTGTTTTTT	CASSSRLAGGTGELFF
-	TRBV28	-	TRBJ2-2	TGTGCCAGCAGTTTGTCAGGGAAGACCGGGGAGCTGTTTTTT	CASSLSGKTGELFF
TRBD1	TRBV19	-	TRBJ2-5	TGTGCCAGTAGGGACAGGTACCAAGAGACCCAGTACTTC	CASRDRYQETQYF
-	TRBV27	-	TRBJ2-7	TGTGCCAGCAGTTTGAACCGGGTCTCCTACGAGCAGTACTTC	CASSLNRVSYEQYF
TRBD2	TRBV6-5	-	TRBJ2-7	TGTGCCAGCAGTTATGGTCTAGCGGGGAACGAGCAGTACTTC	CASSYGLAGNEQYF
-	TRBV6-5	-	TRBJ2-7	TGTGCCAGCAGTTACGGCCAGGGGTTAGGCGAGCAGTACTTC	CASSYGQGLGEQYF
-	TRBV11-2	-	TRBJ1-4	TGTGCCAGCAGCAGACTCGAAAAACTGTTTTTT	CASSRLEKLFF
-	TRBV18	-	TRBJ2-1	TGTGCCAGCTCCCAGCGGTTAGTTGGGAATGAGCAGTTCTTC	CASSQRLVGNEQFF
TRBD1	TRBV28	-	TRBJ2-2	TGTGCCAGCAGTTTTTGGACAGGGACGGGCACCGGGGAGCTGTTTTTT	CASSFWTGTGTGELFF
TRBD1	TRBV19	medium-sized	TRBJ1-1	TGTGCCACAAGGACAGGGATCCACACTGAAGCTTTCTTT	CATRTGIHTEAFF
-	TRBV29-1	-	TRBJ2-5	TGCAGCGTTGATAGGGGAAAAGGGCAAGAGACCCAGTACTTC	CSVDRGKGQETQYF
TRBD1	TRBV11-2	-	TRBJ1-1	TGTGCCAGCAGCTTAGTGACAGGGGCGTACACTGAAGCTTTCTTT	CASSLVTGAYTEAFF
-	TRBV6-6	-	TRBJ1-3	TGTGCCGGCGGGGGGGCGCGGGGAAACACCATATATTTT	CAGGGARGNTIYF
-	TRBV5-8	-	TRBJ2-3	TGTGCCAGCAGCTTGGGTCCAACCCAGGGAGATACGCAGTATTTT	CASSLGPTQGDTQYF
-	TRBV6-5	-	TRBJ2-1	TGTGCCAGCAGTTATGCCGGGAGCTCCTACAATGAGCAGTTCTTC	CASSYAGSSYNEQFF
-	TRBV4-1	-	TRBJ1-5	TGCGCCAGCAGCCAAGATCTGGAGTCCCCGCCCCAGCATTTT	CASSQDLESPPQHF
TRBD1	TRBV27	-	TRBJ2-7	TGTGCCAGCAGTTTATCGGACAGGGGTCCCTACGAGCAGTACTTC	CASSLSDRGPYEQYF
-	TRBV6-6	few	TRBJ1-1	TGTGCCAGCAGTTACTCGAGTGAGAACACTGAAGCTTTCTTT	CASSYSSENTEAFF
-	TRBV29-1	-	TRBJ1-2	TGCAGCGTTGAAGGCGGAATGGACTATGGCTACACCTTC	CSVEGGMDYGYTF
TRBD2	TRBV9	-	TRBJ2-3	TGTGCCAGCAGCGTAGAACCAGCGGGGGGGCCGGGGAGTAGCACAGATACGCAGTATTTT	CASSVEPAGGPGSSTDTQYF
-	TRBV2	-	TRBJ1-5	TGTGCCAGCAGTGAAGCGCTTGAGAATCAGCCCCAGCATTTT	CASSEALENQPQHF
-	TRBV6-5	-	TRBJ1-1	TGTGCCAGCAGTCATGGGACAAAAGCTTTCTTT	CASSHGTKAFF
TRBD2	TRBV9	few	TRBJ2-5	TGTGCCAGCAGCGATCGGGCGGGGGGCCCCGGGCAGTACTTC	CASSDRAGGPGQYF
TRBD1	TRBV7-6	-	TRBJ2-1	TGTGCCAGCAGCCACAGACAGGGTATAGACAATGAGCAGTTCTTC	CASSHRQGIDNEQFF
TRBD2	TRBV4-3	-	TRBJ2-2	TGCGCCAGCAGCCAGGGGACTAGCGGGTTCTACACCGGGGAGCTGTTTTTT	CASSQGTSGFYTGELFF
-	TRBV28	-	TRBJ1-4	TGTGCCAGCAGGTTCACCGGAAAACTGTTTTTT	CASRFTGKLFF
TRBD1	TRBV5-1	few	TRBJ2-2	TGCGCCAGCAGGGGACAGGGCGAGGTAATCGGGGAGCTGTTTTTT	CASRGQGEVIGELFF
TRBD1	TRBV7-9	-	TRBJ1-4	TGTGCCAGCAGCTCCCCTCCGGGACAGGGGGCAGCTAATGAAAAACTGTTTTTT	CASSSPPGQGAANEKLFF
TRBD1	TRBV11-3	few	TRBJ2-6	TGTGCCAGCAGCCCGACAGGGGTAGCTTCTGGGGCCAACGTCCTGACTTTC	CASSPTGVASGANVLTF